This T cell receptor beta chain was obtained from a study of cytomegalovirus exposure and HLA in healthy donors. CDR1 and CDR2 (germline): MNHEY, SMNVEV (reference sequence). This CDR3 has 13 amino acids. Losses at the gene ends were 7 bases for V and 1 base for J; bases not matched to a gene: 3. Primers: 60 Vbeta forward and 13 Jbeta reverse. The protocol was immunoSEQ multiplex PCR, while the TCRdb copy is restricted to in-frame clones and leaves out a portion. Here the sample spans some 77,000 clones, 70% to 85% being singletons. The rearrangement joins TRBV27 to TRBJ1-1; TRBD1 matches at 7 bases. The material sequenced was PBMCs. The sequence derives from a woman aged 40 to 50 in good health and CMV-seronegative. CDR3 sequence: CASKQGGNTEAFF. The DNA of the CDR3 is TGTGCCAGCAAGCAGGGGGGGAACACTGAAGCTTTCTTT.